The next 10 T cell receptor beta chains were all read from a single sample in a study of memory CD4+ T cells and cytomegalovirus serostatus. Data came from immunoSEQ multiplex PCR; TCRdb stores just in-frame clones and leaves some out. Of about 57,000 clones detected, 70% to 85% appear once; the ten largest clones hold approximately 0.82%. The sort gate was single viable CD3+CD4+CD8-CD45RO+ cells for memory CD4+ T cells. The sequencing sample was made of memory CD4+ T cells from blood. Every receptor here comes from an adult in good health and CMV-seronegative.

The rearrangement joins TRBV7-2 to TRBJ2-5; no reliable D call. This CDR3 spans 13 amino acids. The V gene lost 7 bases and the J gene lost 5 bases, with 14 bases spanning the gap. Germline V gives CDR1 SGHTA, CDR2 FQGNSA. The chain's CDR3 is CASTPAPGETQYF. CDR3 DNA: TGTGCCAGCACCCCTGCTCCGGGCGAGACCCAGTACTTC.

CDR3 residues: CASSFMGQGTDTQYF. The CDR3 coding sequence is TGCGCCAGCAGCTTCATGGGACAGGGGACAGATACGCAGTATTTT. The rearrangement uses TRBV5-1 and TRBJ2-3; the match to TRBD1 covers 10 bases. The junction had 3 bases not matched to a gene; V was cut back by 2 bases and J by 3 bases. The CDR3 covers 15 residues. Germline values: CDR1 SGHRS, CDR2 YFSETQ. Together with reference TRBV5-1 and TRBJ2-3, the CDR3 gives the full variable domain: KAGVTQTPRYLIKTRGQQVTLSCSPISGHRSVSWYQQTPGQGLQFLFEYFSETQRNKGNFPGRFSGRQFSNSRSEMNVSTLELGDSALYLCASSFMGQGTDTQYFGPGTRLTVL.

The chain joins TRBV19 to TRBJ1-2; D unresolved. Trimming cost V 6 bases and J 5 bases, with 16 bases left between them. The CDR3 loop spans 14 amino acids. Germline assignment: CDR1 LNHDA and CDR2 SQIVND (reference sequence). CDR3 loop: CASRGKPPPYGYTF. The CDR3, as DNA: TGTGCCAGTAGGGGGAAGCCTCCGCCATATGGCTACACCTTC. The full variable domain, its missing parts supplied by reference TRBV19 and TRBJ1-2, is DGGITQSPKYLFRKEGQNVTLSCEQNLNHDAMYWYRQDPGQGLRLIYYSQIVNDFQKGDIAEGYSVSREKKESFPLTVTSAQKNPTAFYLCASRGKPPPYGYTFGSGTRLTVV.

In DNA form, the CDR3 reads TGCAGCGTACAGGATTTTTTAGGCTACACCTTC. It yields the protein CSVQDFLGYTF. The chain recombines TRBV29-1 with TRBJ1-2, with D maybe TRBD1 (5 bases). V was trimmed by 6 bases and J by 8 bases, leaving 13 bases between them. This CDR3 is 11 amino acids long. CDR1 and CDR2 (germline): SQVTM, ANQGSEA.

This clone is a singleton in its sample. The chain has TRBV5-5 and TRBJ1-2; D is perhaps TRBD1 (6 bases). V was shortened by 4 bases and J by 5 bases, with 24 bases between the two germline ends. The germline CDR1 and CDR2 sequences are SGHKS and YYEKEE (reference sequence). The length of the CDR3 is 17 residues. CDR3 DNA sequence: TGTGCCAGCAGCCGAGACAGGAGCTCACTATCAGGGTATGGCTACACCTTC. As protein: CASSRDRSSLSGYGYTF.

The chain links TRBV6-5 to TRBJ1-5; D gene uncertain. Germline V gene sequence: CDR1 MNHEY, CDR2 SVGAGI. This CDR3 contains 15 residues. Trimming stripped 0 bases from V and 6 bases from J, with 12 bases between. In DNA, the CDR3 is TGTGCCAGCAGTTACTCGGCGAGGGCCGGTCAGCCCCAGCATTTT. The encoded protein is CASSYSARAGQPQHF.

This clone was counted a few times. The V gene is TRBV28, the J gene TRBJ2-4; 9 bases line up with TRBD1. Germline values: CDR1 MDHEN, CDR2 SYDVKM. Trimming cost V 4 bases and J 4 bases; bases outside gene matches: 8. This CDR3 spans 16 amino acids. The CDR3 nucleotides read TGTGCCAGCAGTTCCTCTCCCGGGACAGGGAAAAACATTCAGTACTTC. Encoded protein: CASSSSPGTGKNIQYF.

V usage is TRBV29-1 and J usage is TRBJ1-1; tentatively, D is TRBD1 (5 bases). There are 12 residues in the CDR3. Germline CDR1 and CDR2: SQVTM and ANQGSEA. V was cut by 5 bases and J by 5 bases, with 12 bases left in between. The DNA for the CDR3 is TGCAGCGTTAGCAGGGAGTGGACTGAAGCTTTCTTT. This gives the protein CSVSREWTEAFF.

A remark on this clone: Sequence at one end of the junction differs from germline and may be a read error. This chain links TRBV29-1 with TRBJ1-2; D gene uncertain. Germline lookup yields CDR1 SQVTM and CDR2 ANQGSEA. CDR3 length equals 9 residues. The CDR3 sequence: CSVENSFLF. The CDR3 bases are TGCAGCGTTGAAAACTCTTTCTTGTTC.

The rearrangement links TRBV5-1 to TRBJ1-3; D is perhaps TRBD1 (5 bases). V lost 4 bases, J lost 0 bases, and 5 bases lay in between. The germline V gene encodes CDR1 SGHRS and CDR2 YFSETQ. The CDR3 has 13 residues. In DNA form, the CDR3 reads TGCGCCAGCAGCCAGGGCTCTGGAAACACCATATATTTT. It specifies CASSQGSGNTIYF.